This TCR beta chain derives from a study of blood T cell repertoires in COVID-19. Study information: Italy, Spain and the United States were the sources of the convalescent and acute COVID-19 samples. Sources were T cells, B-cell-depleted T cells, or PBMCs; the material itself was cDNA or gDNA.

The germline CDR1 and CDR2 sequences are GTSNPN and SVGIG (reference sequence). This CDR3 spans 13 amino acids. Between the trimmed V and J ends, which lost 0 bases and 1 base, there was a span of 7 bases. Source study methods: Reference gene primer amplification gave nucleated cell count estimates. The repertoire was sequenced with immunoSEQ multiplex PCR; TCRdb's copy has only in-frame clones and lacks some. V, J and clone size reflect that table, while D and trimming were determined from the DNA. The table shows a few hundred thousand clones, with around 90% occurring only once. Followed over time, Seattle patients had been enrolled while infection was active.

The TCR originated in a woman aged 25 to 39 with COVID-19, enrolled during active disease. This chain links TRBV30 with TRBJ2-7, with D uncertain. The specimen sequenced was peripheral blood. The CDR3 sequence: CAWSVQSSYEQYF. CDR3 nucleotide sequence: TGTGCCTGGAGTGTACAGAGTTCCTACGAGCAGTACTTC.